A selection of T cell receptor beta chains follows, all from one sample in a study of blood T cell repertoires in COVID-19. The table came from immunoSEQ multiplex PCR; TCRdb's copy has only in-frame clones and leaves some out. Among tens of thousands of clones listed, approximately 80% were seen once. Sequenced input: peripheral blood. These receptors were taken from a human donor with active or convalescent COVID-19. The donor label of this sample is uncertain. The CDR3 runs from the conserved cysteine through the conserved F or W. Fields, in order: clone size, J gene, D gene, V gene, CDR3 protein, CDR3 DNA. The D gene is left open where the match is weak. The size field is filled for only some rows; it gives once, few, many or a size class.

>NA|TRBJ1-4|NA|TRBV7-2
CASSLDNNFNEKLFF
TGTGCCAGCAGCTTAGACAACAATTTCAATGAAAAACTGTTTTTT
>once|TRBJ2-6|NA|TRBV7-3
CASSPGPSSGANVLTF
TGTGCCAGCAGCCCTGGCCCCAGCTCTGGGGCCAACGTCCTGACTTTC
>NA|TRBJ1-2|NA|TRBV28
CASRTSEGHYGYTF
TGTGCCAGCAGAACCAGCGAGGGCCACTATGGCTACACCTTC
>NA|TRBJ1-3|NA|TRBV27
CASSLRGNGNTIYF
TGTGCCAGCAGTTTAAGAGGGAACGGAAACACCATATATTTT
>NA|TRBJ2-2|TRBD2|TRBV11-2
CASSPRGGAANTGELFF
TGTGCCAGCAGCCCCCGGGGAGGGGCCGCGAACACCGGGGAGCTGTTTTTT
>NA|TRBJ1-5|NA|TRBV3-1/TRBV3-2
CASSQGWGRANQPQHF
TGTGCCAGCAGCCAAGGGTGGGGCAGGGCAAATCAGCCCCAGCATTTT
>NA|TRBJ2-7|TRBD1|TRBV5-1
CASSANRGEQYF
TGCGCCAGCAGCGCTAACAGGGGCGAGCAGTACTTC
>NA|TRBJ2-7|NA|TRBV9
CASSADSGSYEQYF
TGTGCCAGCAGCGCGGATAGCGGCTCCTACGAGCAGTACTTC
>NA|TRBJ1-1|NA|TRBV21-1
CASSKGQGKIMNTEAFF
TGTGCCAGCAGCAAAGGGCAGGGGAAGATCATGAACACTGAAGCTTTCTTT
>NA|TRBJ1-1|NA|TRBV15
CATSRGDDREAFF
TGTGCCACCAGCAGAGGAGATGACAGAGAAGCTTTCTTT
>NA|TRBJ2-1|NA|TRBV4-2
CASSLGLDFYNEQFF
TGTGCCAGCAGCCTGGGGCTCGACTTCTACAATGAGCAGTTCTTC
>NA|TRBJ2-7|TRBD1|TRBV6-5
CASRRKTGNHYEQYF
TGTGCCAGCAGGAGGAAGACAGGGAATCACTACGAGCAGTACTTC
>NA|TRBJ1-5|TRBD1|TRBV28
CASSLGPEIGQAESNQPQHF
TGTGCCAGCAGTTTAGGCCCGGAGATTGGACAGGCCGAGAGCAATCAGCCCCAGCATTTT
>NA|TRBJ1-5|NA|TRBV4-2
CASSQDPGVQPQHF
TGTGCCAGCAGCCAAGATCCAGGGGTTCAGCCCCAGCATTTT
>NA|TRBJ1-1|NA|TRBV28
CASRNDGTGGTEAFF
TGTGCCAGCAGAAACGACGGGACCGGGGGCACTGAAGCTTTCTTT
>NA|TRBJ2-1|TRBD2|TRBV7-3
CASSLTPGTSENEQFF
TGTGCCAGCAGCTTAACCCCCGGGACTAGCGAAAATGAGCAGTTCTTC
>NA|TRBJ1-4|NA|TRBV9
CASSVGGTLSEKLFF
TGTGCCAGCAGCGTAGGAGGCACCCTATCCGAAAAACTGTTTTTT
>NA|TRBJ2-1|TRBD2|TRBV14
CASSLSLGLADVSYNEQFF
TGTGCCAGCAGCCTAAGTTTGGGACTAGCGGACGTCTCCTACAATGAGCAGTTCTTC
>once|TRBJ1-4|TRBD1|TRBV19
CASRPLDAQGNEKLFF
TGTGCCAGTAGGCCTCTAGATGCACAGGGGAATGAAAAACTGTTTTTT
>NA|TRBJ1-2|NA|TRBV5-1
CASSPFGGSNYGYTF
TGCGCCAGCAGCCCCTTTGGAGGGTCTAACTATGGCTACACCTTC
>NA|TRBJ1-5|NA|TRBV4-3
CASSQATGSNQPQHF
TGCGCCAGCAGCCAAGCCACGGGAAGCAATCAGCCCCAGCATTTT
>once|TRBJ2-3|NA|TRBV6-5
CASWRSSTDTQYF
TGTGCCAGCTGGCGGTCTAGCACAGATACGCAGTATTTT
>NA|TRBJ2-2|TRBD2|TRBV13
CASSPAGRTGELFF
TGTGCCAGCAGCCCGGCCGGGAGGACCGGGGAGCTGTTTTTT
>NA|TRBJ1-2|NA|TRBV12-3/TRBV12-4
CASSQGRGYGYTF
TGTGCCAGCAGTCAAGGACGGGGCTATGGCTACACCTTC
>once|TRBJ2-7|NA|TRBV6-2/TRBV6-3
CASSYFYSEQYF
TGTGCCAGCAGTTACTTCTACAGTGAGCAGTACTTC
>NA|TRBJ2-7|NA|TRBV29-1
CSVASSYEQYF
TGCAGCGTTGCTAGCAGCTACGAGCAGTACTTC
>NA|TRBJ2-3|TRBD2|TRBV7-3
CASSFNSGRRAGTQYF
TGTGCCAGCAGCTTTAATAGCGGGAGAAGAGCGGGTACGCAGTATTTT
>NA|TRBJ1-3|NA|TRBV14
CASSLSGTSGNTIYF
TGTGCCAGCAGCCTCTCAGGTACCTCTGGAAACACCATATATTTT
>NA|TRBJ2-7|TRBD2|TRBV2
CASSETLAGGDYEQYF
TGTGCCAGCAGTGAAACACTAGCGGGAGGCGACTACGAGCAGTACTTC